This paragraph covers one T cell receptor (beta chain) sequence. What it binds is not known. The trim removed 2 bases at V and 10 bases at J, leaving 7 bases unmatched. The CDR3 has 15 residues. Looked up from germline, CDR1 is SGHVS and CDR2 is FNYEAQ. Measured with immunoSEQ multiplex PCR; TCRdb has only the in-frame clones, and not every one. There are 200,000 to 300,000 clones in the sample; approximately 93% occur only once, and around 0.5% lies in the top ten. The data were obtained in a study of T cell responses to AZD1222 COVID-19 vaccine. Findings of the study overall: Mostly white British, mostly female donors; authors suggested clonal diversity may be underestimated.

The sequence came from an adult in good health. This chain joins TRBV7-6 and TRBJ2-1; 11 positions agree with TRBD2. This material consisted of peripheral blood, taken on day 0 of AZD1222 vaccination. CDR3 nucleotide sequence: TGTGCCAGCAGCTTACGCCTAGCGGGAGGTGGGGAGCAGTTCTTC. It encodes CASSLRLAGGGEQFF.